These 17 T cell receptor beta chains were sequenced from one sample in a study of cytomegalovirus exposure and HLA in healthy donors. The PCR employed 60 Vbeta primers together with 13 Jbeta primers. The data were produced by immunoSEQ multiplex PCR, yet TCRdb's version contains in-frame clones alone and is incomplete. Here the sample spans some 130,000 clones, more than 65% being singletons. Material: PBMCs. Source of these receptors: a male donor in good health and CMV-seropositive.

The chain is built from TRBV2 and TRBJ2-5, with 8 bases that match TRBD2. The germline CDR1 and CDR2 sequences are SNHLY and FYNNEI. The CDR3 is made up of 12 amino acids. V lost 6 bases and J lost 4; bases outside the gene matches: 1. The CDR3 sequence: CASSGGVETQYF. The CDR3 coding sequence is TGTGCCAGCAGCGGGGGGGTAGAGACCCAGTACTTC.

The V gene is TRBV6-5, the J gene TRBJ2-3; 9 nucleotides align to TRBD2. The CDR3 runs to 13 residues. Germline lookup yields CDR1 MNHEY and CDR2 SVGAGI. V shed 6 bases and J 3 bases; nucleotides not matched to a gene: 1. CDR3 sequence (DNA): TGTGCCAGCAGAACTAGCGGGACAGATACGCAGTATTTT. This encodes CASRTSGTDTQYF.

This chain uses TRBV7-8 with TRBJ2-5, with 9 bases fitting TRBD2. With V trimmed by 5 bases and J by 4 bases, 8 bases remained unmatched. The CDR3 loop spans 15 amino acids. CDR1 and CDR2 (germline): SGHVS, FQNEAQ. CDR3 nucleotides: TGTGCCAGCAGCACCGGACTAGCGAGGGGAGAGACCCAGTACTTC. Translation: CASSTGLARGETQYF.

The CDR3 loop reads CASSSDGTGLYEQYF. For the CDR3, the DNA is TGTGCCAGCAGTTCAGACGGGACGGGACTCTACGAGCAGTACTTC. The genes are TRBV7-3 and TRBJ2-7; D perhaps matches TRBD2 (6 bases). CDR1 and CDR2 from the germline V gene are SGHTA and FQGTGA. The V gene lost 6 bases and the J gene lost 3 bases, with 18 bases spanning the gap. The CDR3 length is 15 residues.

The chain combines TRBV11-2 with TRBJ1-3; D is uncertain. This CDR3 spans 15 amino acids. The V and J ends lost 1 base and 4 bases respectively, with 11 bases between them. CDR1 SGHAT and CDR2 FQNNGV come from the germline V gene. The CDR3 is CASSLVEGAGNTIYF. The CDR3 DNA sequence: TGTGCCAGCAGCTTAGTCGAGGGAGCCGGAAACACCATATATTTT. The full variable domain, with the rest looked up from reference TRBV11-2 and TRBJ1-3, is EAGVAQSPRYKIIEKRQSVAFWCNPISGHATLYWYQQILGQGPKLLIQFQNNGVVDDSQLPKDRFSAERLKGVDSTLKIQPAKLEDSAVYLCASSLVEGAGNTIYFGEGSWLTVV.

This rearrangement joins TRBV6-1 to TRBJ2-1, with D perhaps matching TRBD2 (6 bases). Trimming stripped 9 bases from V and 7 bases from J, with 22 bases between. CDR1 MNHNS and CDR2 SASEGT come from the germline V gene. There are 15 residues in the CDR3. As DNA, the CDR3 is TGTGCCAGTTTAGTCCAGGAACCTGGGGGGAATGAGCAGTTCTTC. Translating it yields CASLVQEPGGNEQFF.

This clone appeared once. This rearrangement joins TRBV5-1 to TRBJ1-1, with D hard to call. The ends were cut back, 0 bases at V and 3 bases at J, with 6 bases in the middle. CDR1 and CDR2 from the germline V gene are SGHRS and YFSETQ. This CDR3 has 13 residues. The CDR3 region is CASSLDSYTEAFF. Written as DNA, the CDR3 is TGCGCCAGCAGCTTGGACAGTTACACTGAAGCTTTCTTT.

The chain combines TRBV29-1 with TRBJ2-7, with a tentative D call TRBD2 (6 bases). This CDR3 is 15 amino acids long. Germline V lookup: CDR1 SQVTM, CDR2 ANQGSEA. Deletions cut 4 bases from V and 0 bases from J, with 16 bases between. The CDR3 protein is CSVAFGGTGSYEQYF. CDR3 nucleotides: TGCAGCGTTGCCTTCGGCGGGACCGGCTCCTACGAGCAGTACTTC.

This rearrangement joins TRBV6-5 to TRBJ2-2; 7 positions match TRBD1. There are 15 residues in the CDR3. Germline trimming cut 4 bases from V and 1 base from J; bases unmatched to any gene: 3. Germline lookup yields CDR1 MNHEY and CDR2 SVGAGI. CDR3 bases: TGTGCCAGCAGTTCGGGACAGCTGAACACCGGGGAGCTGTTTTTT. It codes for CASSSGQLNTGELFF.

CDR3 loop: CASSDRRTGMGDGYTF. As DNA, the CDR3 is TGTGCCAGCAGCGACCGACGAACAGGGATGGGGGACGGCTACACCTTC. The rearrangement uses TRBV7-2 and TRBJ1-2; weak D call: TRBD1 (6 bases). CDR1 is SGHTA, CDR2 FQGNSA, per germline. V lost 5 bases, J lost 8 bases, and 24 bases lay in between. The CDR3 has 16 residues.

V usage is TRBV28 and J usage is TRBJ1-6; weak D call: TRBD1 (6 bases). The CDR3 length is 14 residues. Looked up from germline, CDR1 is MDHEN and CDR2 is SYDVKM. Between the trimmed V and J ends, which lost 5 bases and 8 bases, there was a span of 13 bases. The CDR3 sequence: CASSRGQNYSPLHF. For the CDR3, the DNA is TGTGCCAGCAGTCGCGGACAGAATTATTCACCCCTCCACTTT.

This chain joins TRBV6-5 and TRBJ2-2; the D gene is possibly TRBD1 (5 bases). Germline V gene sequence: CDR1 MNHEY, CDR2 SVGAGI. Trimming shortened V by 2 bases and J by 1 base, and 8 bases separated the two germline ends. There are 15 residues in the CDR3. The CDR3, as DNA: TGTGCCAGCAGTTACAGGGGCGAGAACACCGGGGAGCTGTTTTTT. Residues: CASSYRGENTGELFF.

This clone was seen more than once but under ten times. CDR3 DNA sequence: TGTGCCAGCAGTCCTTCGGTTCACACTGAAGCTTTCTTT. Amino acids: CASSPSVHTEAFF. The genes are TRBV6-5 and TRBJ1-1; D is undetermined. CDR1 MNHEY and CDR2 SVGAGI come from the germline V gene. V was trimmed by 5 bases and J by 3 bases, leaving 10 bases between them. This CDR3 comprises 13 residues.

Points on this clone: At one end the junction does not follow the germline gene, possibly because of a read error. The rearrangement uses TRBV7-9 and TRBJ2-7, with D perhaps matching TRBD2 (6 bases). CDR1 is SEHNR, CDR2 FQNEAQ, per germline (reference sequence). This CDR3 region has 15 residues. The CDR3 loop reads CSSSLASGTPYERYF. The CDR3 DNA follows: TGTTCCAGCAGCTTAGCTTCCGGGACTCCCTACGAGCGGTACTTC.

The V call is TRBV27, the J call TRBJ1-4; D possibly corresponds to TRBD1 (6 bases). Trimming shortened V by 5 bases and J by 6 bases, and 13 bases separated the two germline ends. CDR3 size: 14 residues. Germline CDR1 reads MNHEY; CDR2 reads SMNVEV (reference sequence). In nucleotides, the CDR3 is TGTGCCAGCAGTCCGACAGGCGCATATGAAAAACTGTTTTTT. It specifies CASSPTGAYEKLFF.

The genes are TRBV29-1 and TRBJ2-1; D perhaps matches TRBD2 (6 bases). The V and J ends lost 5 bases and 0 bases respectively, with 11 bases between them. CDR3 length equals 14 residues. Per germline, CDR1 SQVTM and CDR2 ANQGSEA. The CDR3 sequence is CSVSDYSSYNEQFF. In DNA, the CDR3 is TGCAGCGTTTCGGACTATAGCTCCTACAATGAGCAGTTCTTC.

The chain links TRBV28 to TRBJ2-3; possibly TRBD1 for D (6 bases). The CDR3 has 15 amino acids. Germline-derived CDR1 and CDR2 are MDHEN and SYDVKM. V dropped 5 bases and J dropped 1 base, with 13 bases sitting between them. The CDR3 DNA reads as TGTGCCAGCAGTGCCAGGGGTAGAGGCACAGATACGCAGTATTTT. This translates into CASSARGRGTDTQYF.